A single sample is the source of the 5 T cell receptor beta chains below, sequenced in a study of T cell responses to AZD1222 COVID-19 vaccine. The data were produced by immunoSEQ multiplex PCR, yet TCRdb's version contains in-frame clones alone and is incomplete. The sample yields about 140,000 clones, over 90% seen once. The sequencing used peripheral blood, collected 28 days after the second AZD1222 dose. The receptors here all came from an adult who received the AZD1222 COVID-19 vaccine.

V gene TRBV20-1 combines with J gene TRBJ1-1; D call uncertain. This CDR3 is 13 amino acids long. The germline V gene has CDR1 DFQATT and CDR2 SNEGSKA (reference sequence). V was shortened by 3 bases and J by 5 bases, with 13 bases between the two germline ends. The CDR3 sequence is CSASSPTGTEAFF. The CDR3 bases are TGCAGTGCTAGTTCCCCCACGGGGACTGAAGCTTTCTTT.

CDR3 in DNA: TGTGCCAGCAGTAGGGCAGGGGGCGGGAATTCACCCCTCCACTTT. Translated: CASSRAGGGNSPLHF. The rearrangement links TRBV6-5 to TRBJ1-6; 8 bases are a match to TRBD1. Germline CDR1 and CDR2: MNHEY and SVGAGI. The CDR3 runs to 15 residues. J was trimmed by 7 bases and V by 5 bases; bases with no gene match: 7.

The rearrangement uses TRBV7-9 and TRBJ2-4, with 9 bases aligning to TRBD1. The CDR3 is made up of 14 amino acids. J was trimmed by 12 bases and V by 4 bases; bases with no gene match: 10. CDR1 and CDR2 (germline): SEHNR, FQNEAQ (reference sequence). The CDR3 DNA reads as TGTGCCAGCAGCTCCGGGACAGGGTTGGCGCGTCAGTACTTC. It codes for CASSSGTGLARQYF.

The chain carries TRBV5-4 and TRBJ1-1, with 8 bases lining up with TRBD1. The J segment lost 3 bases and the V segment lost 5 bases, leaving 3 bases of the junction unmatched. This CDR3 is built from 13 residues. From germline, CDR1 is SGHNT and CDR2 YYREEE (reference sequence). The CDR3 DNA sequence: TGTGCCAGCAGTTCGGACAGGGACACTGAAGCTTTCTTT. Amino acid sequence: CASSSDRDTEAFF.

The chain is built from TRBV28 and TRBJ1-1; D is possibly TRBD1 (5 bases). The CDR3 extends over 14 amino acids. Looked up from germline, CDR1 is MDHEN and CDR2 is SYDVKM. The V gene lost 6 bases and the J gene lost 1 base, with 12 bases spanning the gap. The CDR3 reads CASSHPGGNTEAFF. The CDR3 DNA reads as TGTGCCAGCAGCCACCCGGGGGGGAACACTGAAGCTTTCTTT. The variable domain in full, completed from reference TRBV28 and TRBJ1-1, reads DVKVTQSSRYLVKRTGEKVFLECVQDMDHENMFWYRQDPGLGLRLIYFSYDVKMKEKGDIPEGYSVSREKKERFSLILESASTNQTSMYLCASSHPGGNTEAFFGQGTRLTVV.